The text below deals with one TCR beta chain. The record originates from a study of blood T cell repertoires in COVID-19. Across the whole study: T cells, B-cell-depleted T cells, or PBMCs provided the cDNA or gDNA that served as material.

Clones were sequenced by immunoSEQ multiplex PCR, and TCRdb holds only the in-frame ones, with some missing. Of around 100,000 clones listed, around 85% are singletons. Germline loops: CDR1 MNHEY, CDR2 SVGEGT. V was clipped by 6 bases and J by 4 bases; unmatched bases: 10. The CDR3 spans 16 residues. The specimen sequenced was peripheral blood. The TCR comes from a man aged 65 to 79 with active or convalescent COVID-19. The rearrangement uses TRBV6-2 or TRBV6-3 and TRBJ2-3; 10 positions match TRBD2. The CDR3 nucleotides are TGTGCCAGCAGCTCACGGGCAAGCGGGAGGGCAGATACGCAGTATTTT. Amino acid sequence: CASSSRASGRADTQYF.